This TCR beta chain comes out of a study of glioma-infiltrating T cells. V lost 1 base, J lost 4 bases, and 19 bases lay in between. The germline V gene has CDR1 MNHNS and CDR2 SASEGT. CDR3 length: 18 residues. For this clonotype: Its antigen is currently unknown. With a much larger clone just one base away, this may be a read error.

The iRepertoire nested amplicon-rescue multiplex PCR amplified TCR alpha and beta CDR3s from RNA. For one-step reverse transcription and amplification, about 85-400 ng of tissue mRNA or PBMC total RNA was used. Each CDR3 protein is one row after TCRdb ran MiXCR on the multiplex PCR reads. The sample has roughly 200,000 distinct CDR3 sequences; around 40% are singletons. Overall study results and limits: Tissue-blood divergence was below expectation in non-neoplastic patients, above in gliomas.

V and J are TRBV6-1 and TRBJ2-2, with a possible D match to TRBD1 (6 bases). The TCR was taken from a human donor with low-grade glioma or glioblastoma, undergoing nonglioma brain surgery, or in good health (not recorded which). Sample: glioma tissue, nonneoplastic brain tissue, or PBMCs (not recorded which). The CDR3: CASSEVALYGQTTGELFF. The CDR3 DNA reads TGTGCCAGCAGTGAAGTCGCCCTCTATGGACAGACCACCGGGGAGCTGTTTTTT.